The 10 T cell receptor beta chains below come from one sample, sequenced in a study of T cell responses to AZD1222 COVID-19 vaccine. The assay was immunoSEQ multiplex PCR, and TCRdb's table has in-frame clones only and misses some. The table records around 110,000 clones, 70% to 90% of them present only once. The sequenced sample was peripheral blood, obtained 28 days after the second AZD1222 dose. The source of these receptors is an adult who received the AZD1222 COVID-19 vaccine.

This clone appeared a few times. This rearrangement joins TRBV30 to TRBJ1-6; D remains unclear. The CDR3 is 16 residues long. V shed 0 bases and J shed 6 bases, with 15 bases lying between them. Germline values: CDR1 GTSNPN, CDR2 SVGIG (reference sequence). The CDR3 nucleotides read TGTGCCTGGAGTGTTACCACACCGGCCAGTAATTCACCCCTCCACTTT. It yields the protein CAWSVTTPASNSPLHF.

The genes are TRBV24-1 and TRBJ2-5; 9 bases line up with TRBD1. Germline V gives CDR1 KGHDR, CDR2 SFDVKD. J was trimmed by 5 bases and V by 3 bases; bases with no gene match: 6. CDR3 size: 15 residues. The CDR3 is CATSDPGQGKETQYF. Here the CDR3 DNA reads TGTGCCACCAGTGATCCGGGACAGGGAAAGGAGACCCAGTACTTC.

The chain is built from TRBV9 and TRBJ1-4, with D tentatively TRBD1 (5 bases). The CDR3 length is 18 residues. The V gene's germline CDR1 is SGDLS and CDR2 YYNGEE. Trimming removed 4 bases from V and 0 bases from J, with 19 bases in between. The CDR3 here is CASSSRRGSSSTNEKLFF. CDR3 bases: TGTGCCAGCAGCTCGAGAAGGGGCAGTTCTTCAACTAATGAAAAACTGTTTTTT.

This chain links TRBV3-1 (or the pseudogene TRBV3-2) with TRBJ2-3, with no clear D. The germline V and J ends were trimmed by 4 bases and 5 bases, with 7 bases remaining between them. Germline lookup yields CDR1 LGHDT and CDR2 YNNKEL (reference sequence). This CDR3 comprises 12 residues. CDR3 sequence (DNA): TGTGCCAGCAGCCCCCTAGGAGATACGCAGTATTTT. Translation: CASSPLGDTQYF.

The rearrangement uses TRBV3-1 (or the pseudogene TRBV3-2) and TRBJ2-5, with unresolved D. Germline lookup yields CDR1 LGHDT and CDR2 YNNKEL (reference sequence). The CDR3 contains 12 residues. Trimming took off 1 base at V and 5 bases at J, with 5 bases between the two ends. CDR3 amino acids: CASSQARETQYF. The CDR3 DNA reads TGTGCCAGCAGCCAAGCTAGGGAGACCCAGTACTTC.

V and J are TRBV9 and TRBJ2-7; 15 bases match TRBD2. Germline CDR1 SGDLS, CDR2 YYNGEE. The CDR3 spans 15 residues. After removal of 3 bases from V and 4 bases from J, the junction contained 2 bases not matched to a gene. DNA of the CDR3: TGTGCCAGCAGCGGGACTAGCGGGGGGGAATACGAGCAGTACTTC. Translation gives CASSGTSGGEYEQYF.

The chain carries TRBV15 and TRBJ2-7; D is undetermined. The V and J ends lost 6 bases and 5 bases respectively, with 17 bases between them. The germline CDR1 and CDR2 sequences are LNHNV and YYDKDF (reference sequence). CDR3 length equals 14 residues. The CDR3 loop reads CATRMGHTMDEQYF. The CDR3 DNA reads TGTGCCACCAGAATGGGCCACACCATGGACGAGCAGTACTTC.

This clone has only a few counts. The chain carries TRBV19 and TRBJ2-7; 9 bases are shared with TRBD1. CDR3 length: 14 amino acids. Germline-derived CDR1 and CDR2 are LNHDA and SQIVND (reference sequence). V was pared by 6 bases and J by 6 bases, with 9 bases of the junction left unmatched. The CDR3 coding sequence is TGTGCCAGTAGAACCGGGACAGGGTTGGGCGAGCAGTACTTC. This codes for CASRTGTGLGEQYF.

The gene calls are TRBV18 and TRBJ2-6; 7 bases map to TRBD1. The CDR3 length is 15 residues. Germline values: CDR1 KGHSH, CDR2 LQKENI. Germline trimming cut 5 bases from V and 2 bases from J; bases unmatched to any gene: 3. The DNA of the CDR3 is TGTGCCAGCTCAACAGGGGTTACTGGGGCCAACGTCCTGACTTTC. Translating it yields CASSTGVTGANVLTF.

This chain connects TRBV7-8 to TRBJ2-7, with D tentatively TRBD1 or TRBD2 (5 bases each). The CDR3 is 16 residues long. The germline gives CDR1 SGHVS, CDR2 FQNEAQ. Trimming stripped 5 bases from V and 0 bases from J, with 17 bases between. CDR3 residues: CASSPRRGPSSYEQYF. For the CDR3, the DNA is TGTGCCAGCAGCCCCCGTCGGGGCCCTAGCTCCTACGAGCAGTACTTC.